The entry below describes one T cell receptor beta chain. Its antigen remains unidentified. There are no base qualities to consult, and no much larger clone falls within one base. Enrolling through a virtual design, the prospective study's participants ranged in age from roughly 18 to 95 years and lived across 20 to 30 United States geographic areas. In the prospective study, cohorts were assigned on the basis of participant-reported clinical history obtained from a screening survey and a study questionnaire. For ImmuneRACE Cohort 3, a participant was defined as recovered based on two consecutive negative NP/OP PCR tests, clearance by a healthcare professional, or resolution of symptoms. In the prospective study, mobile phlebotomists collected whole blood, serum and a nasopharyngeal or oropharyngeal swab from each participant. Participants in the prospective study had the option to provide additional blood draws and questionnaires over a roughly two-month period. Prospective study blood samples were shipped either frozen or at room temperature before DNA extraction.

This entry is derived from a study of blood T cell repertoires in COVID-19 (dated by TCRdb to 2019 to 2021). Notes on the research overall: Samples from collaborators originated in the United States, Italy and Spain and spanned both the acute and convalescent phases of COVID-19. The prospective study material was composed of cDNA or gDNA derived from T cells, B-cell-depleted T cells, or PBMCs. Subjects who had been exposed to COVID-19, were actively infected with it, or had recovered from it provided the deeply sampled blood TCRbeta repertoires that made up the dataset. A freely available public database, intended as a resource for researchers studying the immune response to SARS-CoV-2, is where the repertoires were released. The samples were drawn from two sources: the first 160 participants of the ongoing ImmuneRACE study, and 1,254 subjects contributed by 6 global collaborators. The sample metadata nearly always contained a de-identified subject ID, COVID-19 status, age in years and sex. Where available, HLA class I and class II types were obtained from metadata supplied by the sample provider rather than from assay-based typing.

Unmatched junction bases come to 6, with V trimmed by 5 bases and J by 0 bases. The CDR3 starts with the cysteine, ends with the phenylalanine, and has 15 residues. Only the CDR3 part of the read is kept: 45 bases, read in frame from the first base. Sequences SGHTA (CDR1) and FQGNSA (CDR2) are obtained from the germline V gene. The immunoSEQ Assay, a bias-controlled multiplex PCR, was used to amplify TCRbeta CDR3 regions from genomic DNA. As for how the authors treated the data: The number of nucleated cells in each sample was estimated by amplification of reference gene primers within the assay. Sequence reads were collapsed and filtered to measure the absolute abundance of every unique TCRbeta CDR3 rearrangement. For each sample, productive Simpson clonality was calculated as the square root of Simpson's diversity index over productive rearrangements. As stored in TCRdb, this immuneACCESS dataset retains in-frame rearrangements with V and J assigned. A fraction of the clones does not appear; measured against another copy, unresolved V genes explain less than half of the discrepancy, and the remainder lacks a known reason. D and trimming were read from the DNA, whereas the V and J calls and clone size are those reported in that table. The sample table holds approximately 330,000 clones, of which about nine tenths were seen once. The ten largest clones add up to about 9.4% of the sample.

Study-level results and caveats: Clinical and demographic metadata were provided uncurated, with the amount varying by source and participant.

Sequencing was done on a sample of PBMCs or T cells enriched from blood (not recorded which). The clonotype was recovered from a woman in her twenties or thirties who had recovered from COVID-19. This receptor chain uses TRBV7-2 and TRBJ2-7; TRBD1 matches 8 bases in the middle. The nucleotide sequence is TGTGCCAGCAGCCCCAGGACAGGGAGCTCCTACGAGCAGTACTTC. It translates to CASSPRTGSSYEQYF.